This T cell receptor (beta chain) was recorded in a study of cytotoxic CD8 clonotypes in ibrutinib-treated CLL. The overall study: On average, each sample had a few hundred thousand productive templates and roughly 95,000 productive rearrangements.

Clones were sequenced by immunoSEQ multiplex PCR, and TCRdb holds only the in-frame ones, with some missing. The sample consists of some 200,000 clones, 75% to 80% of them appearing once. Study results and caveats: Age-matched healthy donor levels were exceeded by baseline clonality, which tracked circulating CD8+ T-cell counts.

In regard to this clone: The antigen remains unidentified.

The ends were cut back, 1 base at V and 6 bases at J, with 6 bases in the middle. The CDR3 covers 12 residues. CDR1 and CDR2 (germline): LNHDA, SQIVND (reference sequence). Source: PBMCs, taken after 12 months of ibrutinib treatment. The gene calls are TRBV19 and TRBJ1-2, with unresolved D. The TCR originated in a human donor with chronic lymphocytic leukemia. As DNA, the CDR3 is TGTGCCAGTAGTATAGCGGCCCATGGCTACACCTTC. Translating gives CASSIAAHGYTF.